This T cell receptor beta chain came from a study of blood T cell repertoires in COVID-19 (dated by TCRdb to the early 2020s). Study-wide context: Samples covering the acute and convalescent phases of COVID-19 were provided by collaborators in the United States, Italy and Spain. The prospective study material was composed of cDNA or gDNA derived from T cells, B-cell-depleted T cells, or PBMCs. Deeply sampled blood TCRbeta repertoires from subjects exposed to, actively infected with, or recovered from COVID-19 were included in the dataset. The repertoires were released in a freely available public database meant as a resource for research on the immune response to SARS-CoV-2. Samples were obtained from the ongoing ImmuneRACE study (first 160 participants) and from some 1,200 subjects provided by 6 global collaborators. Nearly every sample came with metadata listing a de-identified subject ID, COVID-19 status, age in years and sex. Where available, HLA class I and class II types were taken from metadata supplied by the sample provider and were not determined by assay-based typing. The study at large found these results: The amount of clinical and demographic metadata varied by source and participant and was provided uncurated.

In Seattle, one collaborating source enrolled patients while the infection was active and tracked those patients longitudinally over the course of disease. Each collaborating institution followed its own protocols to collect whole blood in K2EDTA tubes. Collaborator samples were shipped for TCRbeta analysis as frozen whole blood, isolated PBMCs, or DNA extracted from either sample type. On this clone: Its cognate antigen has yet to be identified. It has no much larger one-base neighbor in the sample; base qualities were not kept.

The CDR3 starts with the cysteine, ends with the phenylalanine, and has 14 residues. The only DNA kept is the CDR3, 42 bases in frame from the first base. CDR1 and CDR2 were assigned from the germline V gene as MNHNS and SASEGT. V loses 2 bases of germline sequence and J loses 8 bases, and the interval between the two ends is 15 bases. TCRbeta CDR3 regions were amplified from genomic DNA by means of the immunoSEQ Assay, a bias-controlled multiplex PCR. Regarding the original processing steps: Within the assay, amplification of reference gene primers was used to estimate how many nucleated cells each sample contained. To quantify the absolute abundance of each unique TCRbeta CDR3 rearrangement, sequence reads were collapsed and filtered. For each sample, productive Simpson clonality was calculated as the square root of Simpson's diversity index over productive rearrangements. Not all clones reach the TCRdb copy of this immuneACCESS table, which keeps in-frame sequences only. Checked studies attribute under half of the gap to unresolved V genes and leave the rest unexplained. That table supplies the V and J calls and clone size; D and trimming were determined from the DNA. This sample gives about 350,000 clones in total; about 88% of them show up just once. The ten most abundant clones make up more than 5.5% of the sample.

The specimen sequenced was peripheral blood. The chain couples TRBV6-1 to TRBJ1-2; the D gene assignment is ambiguous. The sequence was collected from a woman between 70 and 85 years old with COVID-19, enrolled during active disease. The CDR3 sequence is CASSENGGNDGYTF. Read as DNA, the sequence is TGTGCCAGCAGTGAAAACGGCGGAAATGACGGCTACACCTTC.